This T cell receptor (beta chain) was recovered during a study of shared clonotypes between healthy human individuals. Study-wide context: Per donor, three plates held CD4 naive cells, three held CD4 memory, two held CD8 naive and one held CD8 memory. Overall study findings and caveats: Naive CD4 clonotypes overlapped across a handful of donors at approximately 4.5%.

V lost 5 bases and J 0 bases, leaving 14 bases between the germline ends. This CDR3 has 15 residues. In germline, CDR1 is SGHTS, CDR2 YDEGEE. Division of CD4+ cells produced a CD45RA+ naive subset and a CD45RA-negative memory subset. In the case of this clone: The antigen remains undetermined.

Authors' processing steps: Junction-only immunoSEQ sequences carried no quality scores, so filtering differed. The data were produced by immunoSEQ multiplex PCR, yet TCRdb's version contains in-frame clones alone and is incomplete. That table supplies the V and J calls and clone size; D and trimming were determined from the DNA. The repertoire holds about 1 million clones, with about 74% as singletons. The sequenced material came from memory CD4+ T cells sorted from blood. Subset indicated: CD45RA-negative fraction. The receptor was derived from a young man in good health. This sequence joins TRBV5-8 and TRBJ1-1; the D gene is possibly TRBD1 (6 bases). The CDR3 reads CASRVGAVLNTEAFF. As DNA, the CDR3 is TGTGCCAGCAGGGTGGGGGCGGTCCTGAACACTGAAGCTTTCTTT.